A single sample gave rise to the 6 T cell receptor beta chains below, sequenced in a study of cytomegalovirus exposure and HLA in healthy donors (dated by TCRdb to about 2017). The method was the immunoSEQ multiplex PCR assay. TCRdb retrieved this table from immuneACCESS and kept in-frame rearrangements only. Not all clones are present; in checked studies, unresolved V genes account for under half, and no reason is known for the remainder. Across this sample there are some 170,000 clones, with around nine tenths seen only once. The ten largest make up less than 9.5% of the sample. The sequenced sample consisted of PBMCs. Receptors originate from a man younger than 40 in good health and CMV-seropositive.

J is TRBJ2-1 and V is TRBV7-2; D is unresolved. Germline V gene sequence: CDR1 SGHTA, CDR2 FQGNSA. Trimming removed 5 bases from V and 7 bases from J, with 12 bases in between. This CDR3 has 13 amino acids. The CDR3 region is CASSARRWNEQFF. The DNA for the CDR3 is TGTGCCAGCAGCGCCCGCAGGTGGAATGAGCAGTTCTTC.

The gene calls are TRBV25-1 and TRBJ1-2; 12 bases map to TRBD1. V lost 4 bases and J lost 1; bases outside the gene matches: 7. Germline V gene lookup returns CDR1 MGHDK and CDR2 SYGVNS. The CDR3 length is 17 residues. The CDR3, as DNA: TGTGCCAGCAGTGCCCCGGGACAGGGGGCTGGTAACTATGGCTACACCTTC. It translates to CASSAPGQGAGNYGYTF.

The V and J genes are TRBV29-1 and TRBJ1-1; D gene unclear. This CDR3 has 14 residues. The germline V and J ends were trimmed by 4 bases and 2 bases, with 14 bases remaining between them. Germline V CDR1 and CDR2: SQVTM, ANQGSEA. The DNA for the CDR3 is TGCAGCGTTGGTAGCCCTCCGGATAACACTGAAGCTTTCTTT. Translating it yields CSVGSPPDNTEAFF.

This clone has just one count. J is TRBJ1-1 and V is TRBV30, with unresolved D. This CDR3 is 13 amino acids long. V lost 0 bases to trimming and J lost 1 base, with 6 bases between them. Per germline, CDR1 GTSNPN and CDR2 SVGIG (reference sequence). CDR3 DNA sequence: TGTGCCTGGAGTGTACGTGGGAACACTGAAGCTTTCTTT. Protein: CAWSVRGNTEAFF.

V usage is TRBV6-1 and J usage is TRBJ1-2; 8 nucleotides line up with TRBD1. Germline-derived CDR1 and CDR2 are MNHNS and SASEGT. Trimming at V came to 3 bases and at J to 4 bases, leaving 4 bases not matched to a gene. The CDR3 covers 14 residues. The DNA of the CDR3 is TGTGCCAGCAGTGACAGGGGGCGTATCTATGGCTACACCTTC. Amino acids: CASSDRGRIYGYTF.

This chain connects TRBV4-2 to TRBJ2-5; TRBD2 might be the D (6 bases). The CDR3 is made up of 16 amino acids. With 0 bases removed from V and 7 bases from J, the gap between germline ends came to 18 bases. CDR1 LGHNA and CDR2 YNFKEQ come from the germline V gene. Here the CDR3 reads CASSQDAGSGRRTQYF. The CDR3 DNA reads TGTGCCAGCAGCCAAGACGCGGGAAGCGGTAGGAGGACCCAGTACTTC.